In this sample, the clone carrying this TCR beta chain turned up many times. Its specificity is not known. At one end, the junction sequence differs from germline, possibly due to a read error. The data stem from a study of T-cell reconstitution after alpha-beta-depleted transplantation in children. Study conclusions and caveats: About two months after transplant, alpha-beta T cells reportedly came from several hundred expanded graft clones. A year had passed since transplant, and T-cell counts and diversity by then came mostly from newly produced T cells. There were some patients whose high TCRbeta diversity at day 60 came from surviving recipient T cells and thymic progenitors.

The CDR3 spans 14 residues. Germline V CDR1 and CDR2: MGHDK, SYGVNS. It was with unique molecular identifiers that the TCRbeta library was prepared. TCRdb called the PCR reads again in MiXCR, with one record for every CDR3 protein. The repertoire has some 50,000 distinct CDR3 sequences, around 8.8% of them found once; the top ten carry 27%. The chain couples TRBV25-1 to TRBJ2-5; weak D call: TRBD1 (6 bases). This clonotype originated in a male patient aged 2 to 9 who had a stem cell transplant for chronic granulomatous disease, so the T cells may come from the graft donor. The source material was PBMCs, mostly from graft donor cells, sampled 60 days after TCRalphabeta/CD19-depleted stem cell transplant. The CDR3 region is CASSRYTGQGTQYF. The CDR3 coding sequence is TGTGCCAGCAGTAGGTATACAGGGCAAGGGACCCAGTACTTC.